This T cell receptor (beta chain) was retrieved from a study of blood T cell repertoires in COVID-19. Whole-study context: Sites across the United States, Italy and Spain contributed samples from acute and convalescent COVID-19.

The length of the CDR3 is 16 residues. Per germline, CDR1 SGHRS and CDR2 YFSETQ. V lost 4 bases, J lost 4 bases, and 8 bases stayed unmatched. The repertoire was sequenced with immunoSEQ multiplex PCR; TCRdb's copy has only in-frame clones and lacks some. The sample comprises about 410,000 clones, roughly 89% of which are singletons, and around 1.4% rests with the top ten. The specimen was peripheral blood. This TCR came from a woman aged 25 to 39 with active or convalescent COVID-19. The chain couples TRBV5-1 to TRBJ2-3; 11 positions match TRBD2. CDR3 sequence reads: CASSVASGGTSDTQYF. For the CDR3, the DNA is TGCGCCAGCAGCGTGGCTAGCGGGGGGACCTCAGATACGCAGTATTTT. The variable domain in full, completed from reference TRBV5-1 and TRBJ2-3, reads KAGVTQTPRYLIKTRGQQVTLSCSPISGHRSVSWYQQTPGQGLQFLFEYFSETQRNKGNFPGRFSGRQFSNSRSEMNVSTLELGDSALYLCASSVASGGTSDTQYFGPGTRLTVL.